A single sample is the source of the 28 T cell receptor beta chains below, sequenced in a study of cytomegalovirus exposure and HLA in healthy donors. Primers: 60 Vbeta forward and 13 Jbeta reverse. Here immunoSEQ multiplex PCR was the method, and the copy in TCRdb shows in-frame clones only, minus some. The repertoire holds some 200,000 clones, with less than 85% as singletons. Sequencing input: PBMCs. These receptors all come from a girl aged 5-17 years in good health and CMV-seropositive.

V gene TRBV7-9 combines with J gene TRBJ2-1, with a possible D match to TRBD1 (6 bases). There are 15 residues in the CDR3. Trimming took off 0 bases at V and 4 bases at J, with 10 bases between the two ends. Germline V lookup: CDR1 SEHNR, CDR2 FQNEAQ (reference sequence). The CDR3: CASSLAGTQYNEQFF. DNA of the CDR3: TGTGCCAGCAGCTTAGCCGGGACACAATACAATGAGCAGTTCTTC.

The J gene is TRBJ1-3, the V gene TRBV4-1, with D possibly being TRBD1 (5 bases). The V end lost 0 bases, the J end lost 2 bases, and 8 bases lay between the germline ends. The CDR3 has 15 residues. CDR1 MGHRA and CDR2 YSYEKL come from the germline V gene. The CDR3 DNA reads TGCGCCAGCAGCCAAGAGGGGGGGGCTGGAAACACCATATATTTT. This translates into CASSQEGGAGNTIYF.

The J gene is TRBJ2-2, the V gene TRBV5-6, with D possibly being TRBD2 (5 bases). The length of the CDR3 is 16 residues. From germline, CDR1 is SGHDT and CDR2 YYEEEE. V was pared by 1 base and J by 6 bases, with 16 bases between. The CDR3 is CASSLWAGLRSGELFF. Here the CDR3 DNA reads TGTGCCAGCAGCTTGTGGGCGGGCCTCCGGTCCGGGGAGCTGTTTTTT.

V usage is TRBV5-6 and J usage is TRBJ1-5; TRBD1 matches 7 bases. V was clipped by 6 bases and J by 1 base; unmatched bases: 4. The CDR3 has 14 residues. Per the germline V gene, CDR1 is SGHDT and CDR2 is YYEEEE. CDR3 loop: CASKRDSSNQPQHF. The CDR3 nucleotides read TGTGCCAGCAAACGGGACAGCAGCAATCAGCCCCAGCATTTT.

V gene TRBV5-1 combines with J gene TRBJ2-7; 15 nucleotides align to TRBD2. V dropped 3 bases and J dropped 1; count of bases not matched to a gene: 5. This CDR3 has 17 residues. In germline, CDR1 is SGHRS, CDR2 YFSETQ. CDR3 DNA sequence: TGCGCCAGCAGCTGGACTAGCGGGGGGGCTGGGTCCTACGAGCAGTACTTC. As protein: CASSWTSGGAGSYEQYF.

The rearrangement joins TRBV18 to TRBJ1-2; D is undetermined. Between the trimmed V and J ends, which lost 6 bases and 8 bases, there was a span of 22 bases. This CDR3 region has 15 residues. The germline gives CDR1 KGHSH, CDR2 LQKENI. This CDR3 is CASSPPNPTGEGYTF. The CDR3 DNA reads as TGTGCCAGCTCGCCCCCTAACCCGACCGGGGAAGGCTACACCTTC.

V is TRBV5-1 and J is TRBJ2-3, with 7 positions matching TRBD1. V trimming: 0 bases; J trimming: 2 bases; junction bases outside the gene matches: 6. From germline, CDR1 is SGHRS and CDR2 YFSETQ. The length of the CDR3 is 16 residues. In nucleotides, the CDR3 is TGCGCCAGCAGCTTGGCCGGGACAGCACTCACAGATACGCAGTATTTT. Protein: CASSLAGTALTDTQYF.

The chain recombines TRBV7-9 with TRBJ2-2; a possible D gene is TRBD1 (6 bases). This CDR3 has 17 amino acids. The germline CDR1 and CDR2 sequences are SEHNR and FQNEAQ (reference sequence). V was pared by 3 bases and J by 4 bases, with 18 bases between. CDR3 in DNA: TGTGCCAGCAGCTTCAGGAGCCGGGACACCTTCACCGGGGAGCTGTTTTTT. Translation: CASSFRSRDTFTGELFF.

This chain links TRBV6-5 with TRBJ1-1; 8 bases agree with TRBD1. The CDR3 is made up of 13 amino acids. V lost 5 bases, J lost 12 bases, and 11 bases stayed unmatched. Per germline, CDR1 MNHEY and CDR2 SVGAGI. DNA of the CDR3: TGTGCCAGCAGTATGACTCAGGGGGCACGCACTTTCTTT. This sequence encodes CASSMTQGARTFF.

The chain joins TRBV4-2 to TRBJ2-2; possibly TRBD1 for D (6 bases). The CDR3 length is 16 residues. Deletions cut 0 bases from V and 4 bases from J, with 12 bases between. CDR1 and CDR2 (germline): LGHNA, YNFKEQ. The CDR3: CASSQEAGDRTGELFF. The CDR3 DNA reads as TGTGCCAGCAGCCAAGAGGCAGGGGATCGCACCGGGGAGCTGTTTTTT.

The chain joins TRBV14 to TRBJ1-2, with no clear D. Germline-derived CDR1 and CDR2 are SGHDN and FVKESK. The length of the CDR3 is 16 residues. The germline V and J ends were trimmed by 1 base and 6 bases, with 18 bases remaining between them. The CDR3 loop is CASSQGKNTAPNGYTF. CDR3 DNA: TGTGCCAGCAGCCAAGGAAAGAACACAGCCCCCAATGGCTACACCTTC.

This chain joins TRBV13 and TRBJ2-3, with 15 nucleotides matching TRBD2. V was clipped by 5 bases and J by 0 bases; unmatched bases: 6. The CDR3 consists of 18 residues. Germline lookup yields CDR1 PRHDT and CDR2 FYEKMQ (reference sequence). The CDR3 bases are TGTGCCAGCAGCCCGAGGACTAGCGGGGGGGCTAGCACAGATACGCAGTATTTT. As protein: CASSPRTSGGASTDTQYF.

The J gene is TRBJ1-5, the V gene TRBV6-5; no reliable D call. There are 14 residues in the CDR3. CDR1 is MNHEY and CDR2 is SVGAGI in the germline V gene. Trimming took off 9 bases at V and 6 bases at J, with 18 bases between the two ends. CDR3 loop: CASRAAGNAQPQHF. Written as DNA, the CDR3 is TGTGCCAGTCGCGCTGCGGGGAATGCTCAGCCCCAGCATTTT.

The table lists this clone with a few counts. The chain couples TRBV7-2 to TRBJ2-7, with D possibly being TRBD2 (7 bases). Trimming cost V 0 bases and J 2 bases, with 11 bases left between them. The CDR3 consists of 15 residues. Per the germline V gene, CDR1 is SGHTA and CDR2 is FQGNSA. The CDR3 DNA reads TGTGCCAGCAGCTTAGCGGGGGGGCCGACCTACGAGCAGTACTTC. Residues: CASSLAGGPTYEQYF.

The chain uses TRBV2 and TRBJ1-6, with D unresolved. The CDR3 totals 15 residues. Germline-derived CDR1 and CDR2 are SNHLY and FYNNEI. V lost 6 bases and J lost 0, with 9 bases in between. This chain's CDR3 is CASRTSSSYNSPLHF. The CDR3 DNA reads as TGTGCCAGCAGGACATCCAGCTCCTATAATTCACCCCTCCACTTT.

This chain joins TRBV15 and TRBJ2-2; a weak D match, TRBD1 (6 bases). CDR3 size: 13 residues. Germline-derived CDR1 and CDR2 are LNHNV and YYDKDF (reference sequence). Between the trimmed V and J ends, which lost 8 bases and 0 bases, there was a span of 7 bases. The CDR3 DNA reads as TGTGCCACCGGGGGCGCGAACACCGGGGAGCTGTTTTTT. It encodes CATGGANTGELFF.

The V call is TRBV7-9, the J call TRBJ2-1; the D gene is possibly TRBD2 (6 bases). The CDR3 contains 14 residues. V lost 3 bases to trimming and J lost 7 bases, with 13 bases between them. Germline V lookup: CDR1 SEHNR, CDR2 FQNEAQ (reference sequence). In DNA, the CDR3 is TGTGCCAGCAGCTTTCTGGCGGGGAGGAATGAGCAGTTCTTC. It specifies CASSFLAGRNEQFF.

The V gene is TRBV15, the J gene TRBJ2-5, with 8 bases fitting TRBD2. Germline CDR1 LNHNV, CDR2 YYDKDF (reference sequence). The CDR3 extends over 15 amino acids. V lost 1 base and J lost 5; bases outside the gene matches: 6. The CDR3 coding sequence is TGTGCCACCAGCAGAGTGACGGGGGGGCTGGAGACCCAGTACTTC. Its translation is CATSRVTGGLETQYF. The full variable domain, with the rest looked up from reference TRBV15 and TRBJ2-5, is DAMVIQNPRYQVTQFGKPVTLSCSQTLNHNVMYWYQQKSSQAPKLLFHYYDKDFNNEADTPDNFQSRRPNTSFCFLDIRSPGLGDTAMYLCATSRVTGGLETQYFGPGTRLLVL.

This rearrangement joins TRBV7-9 to TRBJ1-2; D perhaps matches TRBD1 (6 bases). The CDR3 consists of 13 residues. In germline, CDR1 is SEHNR, CDR2 FQNEAQ (reference sequence). V lost 2 bases to trimming and J lost 2 bases, with 6 bases between them. CDR3 DNA: TGTGCCAGCAGCTTACAGGGGAACTATGGCTACACCTTC. It specifies CASSLQGNYGYTF.

V usage is TRBV4-1 and J usage is TRBJ1-3; 10 bases are shared with TRBD1. This CDR3 spans 15 amino acids. Germline V gene sequence: CDR1 MGHRA, CDR2 YSYEKL. Trimming cost V 6 bases and J 4 bases; bases outside gene matches: 6. The CDR3 spells CASRDRGITGNTIYF. In nucleotides, the CDR3 is TGCGCCAGCAGGGACAGGGGGATTACCGGAAACACCATATATTTT.

The chain recombines TRBV5-4 with TRBJ2-3, with D perhaps matching TRBD2 (7 bases). The CDR3 is 14 residues long. V was shortened by 6 bases and J by 4 bases, with 15 bases between the two germline ends. CDR1 and CDR2 (germline): SGHNT, YYREEE (reference sequence). CDR3 bases: TGTGCCAGCAATTGGGGGGGGCTCGCAGATACGCAGTATTTT. Amino acid sequence: CASNWGGLADTQYF.

The chain has TRBV4-3 and TRBJ1-2, with 9 bases fitting TRBD1. The CDR3 extends over 14 amino acids. V trimming: 0 bases; J trimming: 9 bases; junction bases outside the gene matches: 5. Germline CDR1 LGHNA, CDR2 YSLEER. The CDR3 bases are TGCGCCAGCAGCCAAGATCAGGACAGGGGAAGCTACACCTTC. Protein sequence: CASSQDQDRGSYTF.

This chain joins TRBV6-7 and TRBJ1-1; no definite D call. TRBV6-7 counts as an open reading frame of uncertain function. Trimming removed 8 bases at V and 4 bases at J, with 14 bases between. This CDR3 is 13 amino acids long. In nucleotides, the CDR3 is TGTGCCAGCGGGAGAGCCGCGGGCACTGAAGCTTTCTTT. Amino acids: CASGRAAGTEAFF.

This chain uses TRBV27 with TRBJ2-3, with D maybe TRBD2 (7 bases). Germline values: CDR1 MNHEY, CDR2 SMNVEV (reference sequence). The CDR3 consists of 16 residues. Trimming left V 3 bases short and J 2 bases short, with 15 bases between. CDR3 sequence reads: CASSFVGGGLTDTQYF. The CDR3 region has the DNA TGTGCCAGCAGTTTTGTAGGGGGGGGGCTCACAGATACGCAGTATTTT.

The V call is TRBV4-1, the J call TRBJ2-7; a weak D match, TRBD1 (6 bases). This CDR3 is 15 amino acids long. Per the germline V gene, CDR1 is MGHRA and CDR2 is YSYEKL. The V and J ends lost 0 bases and 3 bases respectively, with 12 bases between them. In nucleotides, the CDR3 is TGCGCCAGCAGCCAAGAAACGAGGGGGAGCTACGAGCAGTACTTC. Its protein product is CASSQETRGSYEQYF.

The J gene is TRBJ2-3, the V gene TRBV7-8; 10 bases are a match to TRBD1. This CDR3 spans 15 amino acids. The junction had 1 base not matched to a gene; V was cut back by 4 bases and J by 0 bases. Germline lookup yields CDR1 SGHVS and CDR2 FQNEAQ. CDR3 sequence: CASSWGQGSTDTQYF. Written as DNA, the CDR3 is TGTGCCAGCAGCTGGGGACAGGGGAGCACAGATACGCAGTATTTT.

The V gene is TRBV5-8, the J gene TRBJ2-7; 8 positions match TRBD2. The germline V gene has CDR1 SGHTS and CDR2 YDEGEE. The J segment lost 6 bases and the V segment lost 4 bases, leaving 9 bases of the junction unmatched. The CDR3 loop spans 14 amino acids. CDR3 coding DNA: TGTGCCAGCAGCCCTGGAACCCGGGAGGGCGAGCAGTACTTC. Translating it yields CASSPGTREGEQYF.

The chain is built from TRBV6-6 and TRBJ2-3; 7 bases are a match to TRBD2. There are 15 residues in the CDR3. CDR1 is MNHNY, CDR2 SVGAGI, per germline (reference sequence). V shed 0 bases and J 8 bases; nucleotides not matched to a gene: 8. The CDR3 DNA sequence: TGTGCCAGCAGTTACTCGTGGTCGGGGGGAGGTACGCAGTATTTT. Protein: CASSYSWSGGGTQYF.